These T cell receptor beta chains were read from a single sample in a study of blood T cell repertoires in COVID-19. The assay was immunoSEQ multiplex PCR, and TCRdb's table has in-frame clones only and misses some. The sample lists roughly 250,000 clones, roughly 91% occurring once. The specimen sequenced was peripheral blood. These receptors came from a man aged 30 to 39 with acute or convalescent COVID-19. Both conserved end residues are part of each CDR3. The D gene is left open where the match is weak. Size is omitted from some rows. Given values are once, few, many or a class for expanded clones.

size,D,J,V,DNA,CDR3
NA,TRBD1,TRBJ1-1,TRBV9,TGTGCCAGCAGCGCGGGACAGGGGGCGAACACTGAAGCTTTCTTT,CASSAGQGANTEAFF
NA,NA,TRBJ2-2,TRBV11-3,TGTGCCAGCAGCCATGAGAGCGGGGAGCTGTTTTTT,CASSHESGELFF
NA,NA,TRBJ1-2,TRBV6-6,TGTGCCAGCAGAACGACAGAGGCCTATGGCTACACCTTC,CASRTTEAYGYTF
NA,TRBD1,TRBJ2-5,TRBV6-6,TGTGCCAGCAGTTACGGGACAGGGTACTACCAAGAGACCCAGTACTTC,CASSYGTGYYQETQYF
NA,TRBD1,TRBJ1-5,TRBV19,TGTGCCAGTATCTGGGGGACAGGGGGCTCTTTGGATCAGCCCCAGCATTTT,CASIWGTGGSLDQPQHF
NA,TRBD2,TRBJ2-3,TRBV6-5,TGTGCCAGCAGTTACAAGCGGGAGCCCCCCTTGACGCAGTATTTT,CASSYKREPPLTQYF
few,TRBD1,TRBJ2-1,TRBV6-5,TGTGCCAGCAGTTCGTCCAGGACAGGTGGTTACAATGAGCAGTTCTTC,CASSSSRTGGYNEQFF
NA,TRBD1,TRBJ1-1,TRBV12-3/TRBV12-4,TGTGCCAGCAGTGTAAACAGGGGAGAAGCTTTCTTT,CASSVNRGEAFF
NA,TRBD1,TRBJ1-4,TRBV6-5,TGTGCCAGCAGTCGGGACAGCAAATGGGAAAAACTGTTTTTT,CASSRDSKWEKLFF
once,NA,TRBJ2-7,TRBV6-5,TGTGCCAGCAGTTACGGAGACTCCTACGAGCAGTACTTC,CASSYGDSYEQYF
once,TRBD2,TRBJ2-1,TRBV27,TGTGCCAGCACCACCGGGGGGAATGAGCAGTTCTTC,CASTTGGNEQFF
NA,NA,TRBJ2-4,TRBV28,TGTGCCAGCAGTTTGGGGGGAACCAAAAACATTCAGTACTTC,CASSLGGTKNIQYF
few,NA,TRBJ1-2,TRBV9,TGTGCCAGCAGCGCCCACCTTATTCAGGGCCTTAACTATGGCTACACCTTC,CASSAHLIQGLNYGYTF
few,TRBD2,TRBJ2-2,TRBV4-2,TGTGCCAGCAGCCAAGTCGTAGCGGGAATTTATCCCGGGGAGCTGTTTTTT,CASSQVVAGIYPGELFF
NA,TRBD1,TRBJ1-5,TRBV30,TGTGCCTGGAGCCGGACAGGGTATCAGCCCCAGCATTTT,CAWSRTGYQPQHF
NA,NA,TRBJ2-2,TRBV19,TGTGCCAGTACCCTCCAGGGAACTTCCGGGGAGCTGTTTTTT,CASTLQGTSGELFF
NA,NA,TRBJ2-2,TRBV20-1,TGCAGTGCTCGTGCATTCTACCCGAACACCGGGGAGCTGTTTTTT,CSARAFYPNTGELFF
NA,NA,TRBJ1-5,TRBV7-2,TGTGCCAGCAGCTTAGGTGCGGGGGTACCCCAGCATTTT,CASSLGAGVPQHF
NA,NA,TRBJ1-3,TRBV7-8,TGTGCCAGCAGCCGGATGGGGGGGGTAACCTCTGGAAACACCATATATTTT,CASSRMGGVTSGNTIYF
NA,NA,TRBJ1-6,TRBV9,TGTGCCAGCAGCGCCGACAGCGTATGGGGACCCCTCCACTTT,CASSADSVWGPLHF
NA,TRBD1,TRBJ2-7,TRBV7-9,TGTGCCAGCAGTTTCAGTTCCGGGACAGCTGACTACGAGCAGTACTTC,CASSFSSGTADYEQYF
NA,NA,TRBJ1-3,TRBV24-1,TGTGCCACCAGTGATTTGTGGACAGCCTCTGGAAACACCATATATTTT,CATSDLWTASGNTIYF
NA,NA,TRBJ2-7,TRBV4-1,TGCGCCAGCAGCCAAGGACCAGGGAGGTCCTACGAGCAGTACTTC,CASSQGPGRSYEQYF
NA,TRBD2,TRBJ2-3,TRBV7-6,TGTGCCAGCAGTCGATCTTTTAGCGGGGGAACGGGGGATACGCAGTATTTT,CASSRSFSGGTGDTQYF
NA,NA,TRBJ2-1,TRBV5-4,TGTGCCAGCAGCCTAAGCGCGGTTTCAATAGGGAGGCAGTTCTTC,CASSLSAVSIGRQFF
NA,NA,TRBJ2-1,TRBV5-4,TGTGCCAGCTCATATTCGGCGGGGAATGAGCAGTTCTTC,CASSYSAGNEQFF
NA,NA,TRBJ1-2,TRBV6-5,TGTGCCAGCAGCGCCGGACGGACTTATGGCTACACCTTC,CASSAGRTYGYTF
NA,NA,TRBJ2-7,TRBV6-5,TGTGCCAGCAGTTACGCCAGGGATACCTACGAGCAGTACTTC,CASSYARDTYEQYF
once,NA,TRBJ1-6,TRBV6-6,TGTGCCAGCCGGTCTTGGGCCCACAATTCACCCCTCCACTTT,CASRSWAHNSPLHF
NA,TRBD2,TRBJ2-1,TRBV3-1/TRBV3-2,TGTGCCAGCAGCCAAGCCGGGACTAGCGGGAGTAAAAATGAGCAGTTCTTC,CASSQAGTSGSKNEQFF
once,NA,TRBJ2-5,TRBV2,TGTGCCAGCAGTGAAGGGCTAGCGGTCCTAGGGGGAGAGACCCAGTACTTC,CASSEGLAVLGGETQYF
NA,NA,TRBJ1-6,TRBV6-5,TGTGCCAGCAGTTACAATACACTGGGGACAAATTCACCCCTCCACTTT,CASSYNTLGTNSPLHF
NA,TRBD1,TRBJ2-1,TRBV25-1,TGTGCCAGCAGTGAATATAAGGGACAGGGAAATGAGCAGTTCTTC,CASSEYKGQGNEQFF
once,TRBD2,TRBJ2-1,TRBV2,TGTGCCAGCAGAATGGGACTAGCGGGAGGCAATGAGCAGTTCTTC,CASRMGLAGGNEQFF
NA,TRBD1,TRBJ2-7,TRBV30,TGTGCCTGGAGTGTCGGACAGGGGGCGTCCTACGAGCAGTACTTC,CAWSVGQGASYEQYF
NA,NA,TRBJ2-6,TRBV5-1,TGCGCCAGCAGCTCCCAGCCCGGGGGGGCCAACGTCCTGACTTTC,CASSSQPGGANVLTF
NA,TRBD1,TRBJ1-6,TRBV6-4,TGTTTACAGGGGGCCCCCCGGTGGGCTAATTCACCCCTCCACTTT,CLQGAPRWANSPLHF
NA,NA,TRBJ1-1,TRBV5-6,TGTGCCAGCAGCCAAATTACAGTGAACACTGAAGCTTTCTTT,CASSQITVNTEAFF
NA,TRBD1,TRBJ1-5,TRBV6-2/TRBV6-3,TGTGCCAGCAGTTACTCGGGACAGGGCAATCAGCCCCAGCATTTT,CASSYSGQGNQPQHF
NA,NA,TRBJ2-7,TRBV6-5,TGTGCCAGCAGTTACCCTAGCGCAACGGCCTACGAGCAGTACTTC,CASSYPSATAYEQYF
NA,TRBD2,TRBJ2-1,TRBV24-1,TGTGCCACCAGTGATAGGGCTAGCGGGTCCCTCACCGAGCAGTTCTTC,CATSDRASGSLTEQFF
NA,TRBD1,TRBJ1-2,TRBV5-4,TGTGCCAGCAGCTCCAGGGGGCGTTATGGCTACACCTTC,CASSSRGRYGYTF
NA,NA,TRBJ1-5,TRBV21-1,TGTGCCAGCATTTCGGGGGGTAGTAGCAATCAGCCCCAGCATTTT,CASISGGSSNQPQHF
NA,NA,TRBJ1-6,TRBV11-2,TGTGCCAGCAGCCCGACAGGTGTCAATTCACCCCTCCACTTT,CASSPTGVNSPLHF
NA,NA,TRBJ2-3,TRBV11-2,TGTGCCAGCAGCCGCAGGCCTAGCGGCACAGATACGCAGTATTTT,CASSRRPSGTDTQYF
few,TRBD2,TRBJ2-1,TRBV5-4,TGTGCCAGCAGCACTCCGACTAGCGGTAGTGAGCAGTTCTTC,CASSTPTSGSEQFF
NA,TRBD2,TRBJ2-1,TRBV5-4,TGTGCCAGCAGCTTTCTAGCGGGGGGAACAAGGAATGAGCAGTTCTTC,CASSFLAGGTRNEQFF
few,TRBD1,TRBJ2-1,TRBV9,TGTGCCAGCAGCCGGGACAGTTCCTACAATGAGCAGTTCTTC,CASSRDSSYNEQFF
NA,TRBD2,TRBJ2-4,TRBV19,TGTGCCAGTAGTACCGTCGGGGCGGGGGTAGGCAAAAACATTCAGTACTTC,CASSTVGAGVGKNIQYF
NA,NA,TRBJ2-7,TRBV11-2,TGTGCCAGCAGCTCCAGCAGCAGAGGCTCGGCCTACGAGCAGTACTTC,CASSSSSRGSAYEQYF